This T cell receptor (beta chain) was sequenced for a study of identical twins. The CDR3 has 14 residues. Between the trimmed V and J ends, which lost 4 bases and 2 bases, there was a span of 13 bases. Germline assignment: CDR1 SGHRS and CDR2 YFSETQ. One entry per CDR3 protein, called by TCRdb with MiXCR from the 5' RACE reads. The table lists some 710,000 distinct CDR3 sequences, 6% to 6.5% of them singletons. V usage is TRBV5-1 and J usage is TRBJ2-7, with D perhaps TRBD2 (5 bases). This TCR was sampled from a man aged 18 to 30 in good health. The sequenced sample was naive T cells sorted from blood. CDR3 protein: CASSPGYGAYEQYF. The CDR3 DNA follows: TGCGCCAGCAGCCCGGGATATGGGGCCTACGAGCAGTACTTC.